The 27 T cell receptor beta chains below were found in one sample sequenced in a study of T cell responses to AZD1222 COVID-19 vaccine. The assay was immunoSEQ multiplex PCR, and TCRdb's table has in-frame clones only and misses some. The sample has 160,000 or so clones; about 89% are singletons. This material consisted of peripheral blood, taken on day 0 of AZD1222 vaccination. These receptors were taken from an adult in good health.

With regard to this clone: This sample also contains other DNA sequences that code for the same CDR3. This chain connects TRBV5-1 to TRBJ1-2; D is unclear. Germline V gives CDR1 SGHRS, CDR2 YFSETQ. The CDR3 length is 13 residues. Deletions cut 0 bases from V and 4 bases from J, with 7 bases between. As DNA, the CDR3 is TGCGCCAGCAGCTTGGCGGAGGGCTATGGCTACACCTTC. It yields the protein CASSLAEGYGYTF. Variable domain in full (rest from reference TRBV5-1 and TRBJ1-2): KAGVTQTPRYLIKTRGQQVTLSCSPISGHRSVSWYQQTPGQGLQFLFEYFSETQRNKGNFPGRFSGRQFSNSRSEMNVSTLELGDSALYLCASSLAEGYGYTFGSGTRLTVV.

This chain uses TRBV6-5 with TRBJ2-7; TRBD2 agrees at 7 bases. This CDR3 region has 15 residues. V lost 8 bases and J lost 0; bases outside the gene matches: 10. Germline CDR1 is MNHEY and CDR2 is SVGAGI. The CDR3 loop reads CASYGPGTTSYEQYF. Written as DNA, the CDR3 is TGTGCCAGCTATGGCCCTGGGACTACCTCCTACGAGCAGTACTTC.

The rearrangement links TRBV15 to TRBJ2-1; 10 bases match TRBD2. The germline gives CDR1 LNHNV, CDR2 YYDKDF (reference sequence). This CDR3 is 15 amino acids long. The V segment lost 0 bases and the J segment 6 bases; nucleotides outside the gene matches: 2. The CDR3 region has the DNA TGTGCCACCAGCAGAGAGCCTAGCGGGGGCAATGAGCAGTTCTTC. This codes for CATSREPSGGNEQFF.

The chain carries TRBV27 and TRBJ1-1; no firm D call. V dropped 8 bases and J dropped 3 bases, with 13 bases sitting between them. CDR1 MNHEY and CDR2 SMNVEV come from the germline V gene (reference sequence). The CDR3 spans 13 residues. The CDR3 sequence: CASQAAWDTEAFF. The CDR3 nucleotides are TGTGCCAGCCAAGCTGCCTGGGACACTGAAGCTTTCTTT.

In its sample, this clone was seen a few times. V gene TRBV27 combines with J gene TRBJ2-1; 8 nucleotides match TRBD2. The CDR3 sequence is 15 residues long. In germline, CDR1 is MNHEY, CDR2 SMNVEV (reference sequence). V shed 5 bases and J 8 bases; nucleotides not matched to a gene: 11. The CDR3 nucleotides are TGTGCCAGCAGTCCCGGAGCGGGGGCAATGGATGAGCAGTTCTTC. It translates to CASSPGAGAMDEQFF.

The V gene is TRBV29-1, the J gene TRBJ1-2; the D is unclear. V was pared by 2 bases and J by 4 bases, with 5 bases between. This CDR3 is built from 11 residues. Germline lookup yields CDR1 SQVTM and CDR2 ANQGSEA. CDR3 in DNA: TGCAGCGTTGAAAGCACCTATGGCTACACCTTC. Translated, it gives CSVESTYGYTF.

The chain is built from TRBV6-5 and TRBJ1-5; D is possibly TRBD1 (5 bases). The germline gives CDR1 MNHEY, CDR2 SVGAGI. CDR3 length: 12 residues. Trimming took off 8 bases at V and 6 bases at J, with 11 bases between the two ends. The chain's CDR3 is CASGGVVQPQHF. In DNA, the CDR3 is TGTGCCAGCGGGGGGGTTGTTCAGCCCCAGCATTTT.

This chain links TRBV23-1 with TRBJ1-4, with D unclear. Being an ORF, TRBV23-1 has a function that is uncertain. This CDR3 region has 13 residues. Between the trimmed V and J ends, which lost 3 bases and 8 bases, there was a span of 10 bases. The DNA of the CDR3 is TGCGCCAGCAGTCAGGGGAGAGACGAAAAACTGTTTTTT. This encodes CASSQGRDEKLFF.

The chain joins TRBV10-1 to TRBJ2-1, with a possible D match to TRBD1 (5 bases). Germline V gives CDR1 WNHNN, CDR2 SYGVQD (reference sequence). V was clipped by 2 bases and J by 3 bases, with 14 bases between them. CDR3 length: 16 amino acids. For the CDR3, the DNA is TGCGCCAGCAGTGAGAAGGGCAGGGTGATCTACAATGAGCAGTTCTTC. Protein sequence: CASSEKGRVIYNEQFF.

This clone was picked up one time. V and J are TRBV7-9 and TRBJ2-1; 8 bases are a match to TRBD2. J gave up 6 bases and V 6 bases, and 10 bases lay outside the gene matches. The length of the CDR3 is 15 residues. The germline CDR1 and CDR2 sequences are SEHNR and FQNEAQ (reference sequence). DNA of the CDR3: TGTGCCAGCAGAGTTAGCGGGACGGGCGGCAATGAGCAGTTCTTC. Its translation: CASRVSGTGGNEQFF.

This rearrangement joins TRBV5-1 to TRBJ1-4, with D maybe TRBD1 (6 bases). The CDR3 consists of 15 residues. Germline V CDR1 and CDR2: SGHRS, YFSETQ. V was shortened by 4 bases and J by 0 bases, with 10 bases between the two germline ends. CDR3 nucleotide sequence: TGCGCCAGCAGCCAGACAGGCGCAACTAATGAAAAACTGTTTTTT. Its translation is CASSQTGATNEKLFF.

V usage is TRBV5-6 and J usage is TRBJ2-6, with D maybe TRBD1 (7 bases). The germline CDR1 and CDR2 sequences are SGHDT and YYEEEE. V shed 4 bases and J shed 2 bases, with 10 bases lying between them. This CDR3 has 15 amino acids. CDR3 nucleotide sequence: TGTGCCAGCAGCCTCAGGGGGGCTGGGGCCAACGTCCTGACTTTC. Translating gives CASSLRGAGANVLTF.

The sample holds one count of this clone. This chain joins TRBV27 and TRBJ2-5; 7 nucleotides align to TRBD1. The CDR3 consists of 16 residues. Germline values: CDR1 MNHEY, CDR2 SMNVEV (reference sequence). J gave up 1 base and V 2 bases, and 7 bases lay outside the gene matches. CDR3 bases: TGTGCCAGCAGTTTACGATGGGGACAGATCCAAGAGACCCAGTACTTC. Protein sequence: CASSLRWGQIQETQYF.

The chain is built from TRBV2 and TRBJ1-5; no clear D gene. V was cut by 3 bases and J by 3 bases, with 3 bases left in between. The CDR3 spans 12 residues. Looked up from germline, CDR1 is SNHLY and CDR2 is FYNNEI. CDR3 loop: CASSDTNQPQHF. DNA of the CDR3: TGTGCCAGCAGTGACACCAATCAGCCCCAGCATTTT.

The chain carries TRBV9 and TRBJ1-1; D remains ambiguous. Between the trimmed V and J ends, which lost 0 bases and 0 bases, there was a span of 9 bases. CDR1 SGDLS and CDR2 YYNGEE come from the germline V gene. The CDR3 runs to 15 residues. DNA for the CDR3: TGTGCCAGCAGCGTAGGAACATTGGTGAACACTGAAGCTTTCTTT. This sequence encodes CASSVGTLVNTEAFF.

V gene TRBV3-1 (or the pseudogene TRBV3-2) combines with J gene TRBJ2-7; D is unclear. The V and J ends lost 3 bases and 5 bases respectively, with 5 bases between them. The CDR3 is made up of 11 amino acids. Germline CDR1 and CDR2: LGHDT and YNNKEL (reference sequence). CDR3 in DNA: TGTGCCAGCAGCCAGGGGAACGAGCAGTACTTC. Protein: CASSQGNEQYF.

This clone showed up just once. V is TRBV9 and J is TRBJ2-1; D is uncertain. The CDR3 covers 15 residues. V lost 4 bases and J 4 bases, leaving 15 bases between the germline ends. The germline CDR1 and CDR2 sequences are SGDLS and YYNGEE. CDR3 region: CASSPRRARYNEQFF. Written as DNA, the CDR3 is TGTGCCAGCAGCCCCCGCCGTGCCAGATACAATGAGCAGTTCTTC.

This clone has more than one count but fewer than ten. The rearrangement links TRBV30 to TRBJ1-1, with D unclear. Trimming shortened V by 3 bases and J by 10 bases, and 18 bases separated the two germline ends. Germline V gene sequence: CDR1 GTSNPN, CDR2 SVGIG (reference sequence). CDR3 length equals 13 residues. CDR3 nucleotides: TGTGCCTGGAGAAGTAGCCGGTCCGGAGGAGCTTTCTTT. Translating it yields CAWRSSRSGGAFF. Based on the CDR3 plus reference TRBV30 and TRBJ1-1, the full variable domain is SQTIHQWPATLVQPVGSPLSLECTVEGTSNPNLYWYRQAAGRGLQLLFYSVGIGQISSEVPQNLSASRPQDRQFILSSKKLLLSDSGFYLCAWRSSRSGGAFFGQGTRLTVV.

The chain recombines TRBV2 with TRBJ2-1; D gene ambiguous. This CDR3 has 12 residues. Germline assignment: CDR1 SNHLY and CDR2 FYNNEI. Trimming left V 10 bases short and J 6 bases short, with 13 bases between. The CDR3 here is CATRGDSNEQFF. The CDR3 DNA reads TGTGCCACCCGTGGAGATTCCAATGAGCAGTTCTTC.

The CDR3 sequence: CASSISGAPRAEQYV. The CDR3 DNA reads TGTGCCAGTAGTATCTCGGGGGCCCCCAGGGCCGAGCAGTACGTC. The chain carries TRBV19 and TRBJ2-7; D may match TRBD1 or TRBD2 (6 bases each). The germline V gene encodes CDR1 LNHDA and CDR2 SQIVND (reference sequence). V gave up 3 bases and J gave up 6 bases, with 18 bases separating them. This CDR3 is 15 amino acids long.

The chain joins TRBV6-1 to TRBJ1-1; D gene ambiguous. This CDR3 is built from 15 residues. Germline V gives CDR1 MNHNS, CDR2 SASEGT. Trimming took 2 bases from V and 1 from J, leaving 11 bases between them. CDR3 nucleotides: TGTGCCAGCAGTGAAATGTCTCGTGCGAACACTGAAGCTTTCTTT. Its translation: CASSEMSRANTEAFF.

This clone was detected only once. V is TRBV2 and J is TRBJ1-6; 10 bases line up with TRBD1. Germline CDR1 reads SNHLY; CDR2 reads FYNNEI. This CDR3 is built from 14 residues. Germline trimming cut 5 bases from V and 10 bases from J; bases unmatched to any gene: 5. The CDR3 region has the DNA TGTGCCAGCAGTCTTCCGGGACAGGGGTCACCCCTCCACTTT. Protein product: CASSLPGQGSPLHF.

The J gene is TRBJ1-6, the V gene TRBV5-1; D unresolved. The CDR3 loop spans 15 amino acids. Trimming took 0 bases from V and 9 from J, leaving 13 bases between them. CDR1 is SGHRS, CDR2 YFSETQ, per germline. Here the CDR3 DNA reads TGCGCCAGCAGCTTGGAGGCCAGGACGGGTTCACCCCTCCACTTT. Translated: CASSLEARTGSPLHF.

In its sample, this clone was seen once. The chain employs TRBV4-3 and TRBJ2-2; D ambiguous. Looked up from germline, CDR1 is LGHNA and CDR2 is YSLEER. With 3 bases removed from V and 1 base from J, the gap between germline ends came to 6 bases. CDR3 length equals 14 residues. The CDR3 region has the DNA TGCGCCAGCAGCCATACGGTGAACACCGGGGAGCTGTTTTTT. Protein sequence: CASSHTVNTGELFF.

The rearrangement uses TRBV7-9 and TRBJ1-1; 11 bases align to TRBD1. Per the germline V gene, CDR1 is SEHNR and CDR2 is FQNEAQ (reference sequence). V dropped 5 bases and J dropped 2; count of bases not matched to a gene: 10. The CDR3 totals 17 residues. The CDR3 DNA reads as TGTGCCAGCAGCCGGACAGGGGGCGGTCAAAGAAACACTGAAGCTTTCTTT. Amino acid sequence: CASSRTGGGQRNTEAFF.

The chain is built from TRBV3-1 (or the pseudogene TRBV3-2) and TRBJ2-7; 14 nucleotides agree with TRBD2. Germline-derived CDR1 and CDR2 are LGHDT and YNNKEL (reference sequence). The trim removed 3 bases at V and 5 bases at J, leaving 3 bases unmatched. The length of the CDR3 is 15 residues. The CDR3 spells CASSHGTSGSNEQYF. The CDR3 DNA is TGTGCCAGCAGCCATGGGACTAGCGGGAGCAACGAGCAGTACTTC.

The chain has TRBV24-1 and TRBJ1-5, with D possibly matching TRBD1 (6 bases). Trimming took off 4 bases at V and 3 bases at J, with 18 bases between the two ends. The CDR3 runs to 17 residues. Germline CDR1 reads KGHDR; CDR2 reads SFDVKD. The CDR3 DNA is TGTGCCACCAGTGACTCCATTGGACAGATCAACAATCAGCCCCAGCATTTT. This codes for CATSDSIGQINNQPQHF.